The entry below gives a single T cell receptor (beta chain) sequence along with its context. This entry is derived from a study of blood T cell repertoires in COVID-19. CDR3 length equals 16 residues. Trimming shortened V by 0 bases and J by 5 bases, and 16 bases separated the two germline ends. Germline V CDR1 and CDR2: SGHAT, FQNNGV. Assay: immunoSEQ multiplex PCR; the TCRdb copy retains only in-frame clones and omits some. The table has 20,000 to 25,000 clones, 90% seen once. The source of this sequence is a man in his sixties or seventies with acute or convalescent COVID-19. The chain is built from TRBV11-2 and TRBJ1-1; possibly TRBD1 for D (5 bases). The sample comprised peripheral blood. This chain's CDR3 is CASSLEGTGRGTEAFF. In DNA, the CDR3 is TGTGCCAGCAGCTTAGAGGGGACGGGGCGGGGGACTGAAGCTTTCTTT. The full variable domain, completed using reference TRBV11-2 and TRBJ1-1, is EAGVAQSPRYKIIEKRQSVAFWCNPISGHATLYWYQQILGQGPKLLIQFQNNGVVDDSQLPKDRFSAERLKGVDSTLKIQPAKLEDSAVYLCASSLEGTGRGTEAFFGQGTRLTVV.